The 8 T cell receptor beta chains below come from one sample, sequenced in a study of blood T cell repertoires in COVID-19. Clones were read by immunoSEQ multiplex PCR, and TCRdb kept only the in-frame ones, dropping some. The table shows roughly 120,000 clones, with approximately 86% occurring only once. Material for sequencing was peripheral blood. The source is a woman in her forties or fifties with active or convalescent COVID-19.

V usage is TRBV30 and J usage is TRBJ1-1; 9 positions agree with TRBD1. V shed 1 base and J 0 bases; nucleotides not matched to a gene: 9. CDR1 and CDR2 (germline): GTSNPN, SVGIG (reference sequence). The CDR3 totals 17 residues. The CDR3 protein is CAWSGGTGRGVNTEAFF. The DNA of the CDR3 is TGTGCCTGGAGTGGGGGGACAGGGAGGGGTGTGAACACTGAAGCTTTCTTT.

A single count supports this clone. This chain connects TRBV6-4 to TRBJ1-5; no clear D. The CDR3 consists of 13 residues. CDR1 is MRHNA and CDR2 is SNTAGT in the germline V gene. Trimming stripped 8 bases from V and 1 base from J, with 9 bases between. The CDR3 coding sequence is TGTGCCAGCGCCACAGAGAGCAATCAGCCCCAGCATTTT. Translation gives CASATESNQPQHF.

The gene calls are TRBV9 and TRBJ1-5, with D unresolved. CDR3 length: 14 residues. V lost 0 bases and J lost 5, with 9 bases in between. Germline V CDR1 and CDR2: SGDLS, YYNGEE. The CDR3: CASSVGQDYQPQHF. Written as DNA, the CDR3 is TGTGCCAGCAGCGTAGGGCAGGACTATCAGCCCCAGCATTTT.

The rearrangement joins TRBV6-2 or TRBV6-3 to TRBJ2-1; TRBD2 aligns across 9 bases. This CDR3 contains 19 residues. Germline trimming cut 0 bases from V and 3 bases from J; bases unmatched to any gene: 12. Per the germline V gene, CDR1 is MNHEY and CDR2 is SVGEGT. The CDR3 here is CASSYSIRHSGRNYNEQFF. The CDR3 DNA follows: TGTGCCAGCAGTTACTCCATCCGTCATAGCGGGAGAAACTACAATGAGCAGTTCTTC.

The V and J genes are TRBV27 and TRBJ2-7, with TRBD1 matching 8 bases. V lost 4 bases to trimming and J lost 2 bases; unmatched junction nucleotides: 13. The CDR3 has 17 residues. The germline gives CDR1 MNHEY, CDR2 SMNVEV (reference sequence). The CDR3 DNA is TGTGCCAGCAGTTCCCCCTCTCTGACAGGGGTCCCCTACGAGCAGTACTTC. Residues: CASSSPSLTGVPYEQYF.

The CDR3 nucleotides read TGTGCCAGCAGCCAAGATGGGACAGGGAATTTCTTCACAGATACGCAGTATTTT. Its protein is CASSQDGTGNFFTDTQYF. The gene calls are TRBV4-2 and TRBJ2-3; 9 bases agree with TRBD1. This CDR3 has 18 residues. Looked up from germline, CDR1 is LGHNA and CDR2 is YNFKEQ. With 0 bases clipped from V and 2 bases from J, the junction kept 9 bases outside the gene matches.

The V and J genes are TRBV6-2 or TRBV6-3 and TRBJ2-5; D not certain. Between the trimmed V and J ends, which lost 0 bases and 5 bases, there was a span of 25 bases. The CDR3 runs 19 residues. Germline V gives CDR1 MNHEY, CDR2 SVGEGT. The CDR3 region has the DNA TGTGCCAGCAGTTACTCGAGACCGACCGGCGGTTTTGGGTTGGAGACCCAGTACTTC. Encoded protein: CASSYSRPTGGFGLETQYF.

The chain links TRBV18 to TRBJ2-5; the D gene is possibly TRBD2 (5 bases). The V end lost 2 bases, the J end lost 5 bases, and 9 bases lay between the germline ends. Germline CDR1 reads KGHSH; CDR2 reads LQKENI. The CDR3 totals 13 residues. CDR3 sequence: CASSPRGSETQYF. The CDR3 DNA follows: TGTGCCAGCTCACCAAGAGGGAGTGAGACCCAGTACTTC.